This T cell receptor beta chain was identified during a study of post-analysis software for immune sequencing data. Study-level information: The disease courses spanned relapsing-remitting, secondary progressive and progressive-relapsing forms of multiple sclerosis. Study-wide findings and caveats: Patients showed TRBV5-6, TRBV5-1 and TRBV20-1 among five TRBV segments more frequent than in controls. Controls significantly exceeded multiple sclerosis patients in normalized Chao1 diversity. Under the F measure, samples that were prepared in one batch clustered strongly together.

CDR3 size: 18 residues. Germline V gene sequence: CDR1 SGHKS, CDR2 YYEKEE (reference sequence). V trimming: 1 base; J trimming: 5 bases; junction bases outside the gene matches: 15. A few counts support this clonotype. Its cognate antigen is unknown. Every TCR beta cDNA library bore unique molecular identifiers. TCRdb re-called the PCR reads through MiXCR, storing one row per CDR3 protein. The data contain hundreds of thousands of distinct CDR3 sequences, roughly half of them singletons. The receptor was isolated from a girl aged 5 to 17 with multiple sclerosis. The V and J genes are TRBV5-5 and TRBJ2-5, with TRBD1 identical over 9 bases. The sample consisted of blood. The CDR3 sequence is CASSLRRTGTGTLETQYF. In DNA form, the CDR3 reads TGTGCCAGCAGCTTGCGCAGGACCGGGACAGGGACCTTGGAGACCCAGTACTTC.